The present T cell receptor beta chain was sequenced within a study of shared clonotypes between healthy human individuals. The wider study: Participating donors consisted of two women and a few men aged 18 to 49.

CDR1 and CDR2 (germline): LNHDA, SQIVND (reference sequence). The CDR3 sequence is 12 residues long. The V end was cut by 9 bases, the J end by 1 base, with 9 bases between. Concerning this clone: No antigen is known for it.

Template for every sorted-subset replicate PCR totaled around 200 ng DNA, 25,000 to 35,000 T cell genomes. Sequencing was performed with immunoSEQ multiplex PCR; in TCRdb, only in-frame clones are kept and a portion is missing. The sample lists about 1.5 million clones, approximately 98% occurring once. Study-level points and caveats: Represented diversity (both genetic and exposure-history) was limited by the small number of donors. Generation probability values for non-shared clonotypes were lower than those for clonotypes shared by all four donors.

The sequencing sample was made of naive CD4+ T cells sorted from blood. Subset denoted: CD45RA+ positively selected. The chain uses TRBV19 and TRBJ1-1; weak D call: TRBD1 (6 bases). The receptor was isolated from a man under 40 in good health. Here the CDR3 DNA reads TGTGCCAGCTCGGACAGGAACACTGAAGCTTTCTTT. This sequence encodes CASSDRNTEAFF. Looking up the rest from reference TRBV19 and TRBJ1-1 gives the full variable domain: DGGITQSPKYLFRKEGQNVTLSCEQNLNHDAMYWYRQDPGQGLRLIYYSQIVNDFQKGDIAEGYSVSREKKESFPLTVTSAQKNPTAFYLCASSDRNTEAFFGQGTRLTVV.